The present T cell receptor beta chain was sequenced within a study of cytomegalovirus exposure and HLA in healthy donors. Study findings and constraints: Earlier analysis found most TCR beta V segments productive about 90% or about 30% of the time.

The PCR ran on 60 Vbeta and 13 Jbeta primers. Repertoires were generated with immunoSEQ multiplex PCR, while TCRdb's copy carries only in-frame clones and drops some. The sample lists 200,000 to 250,000 clones; roughly 70% were seen once. Germline CDR1 GTSNPN, CDR2 SVGIG (reference sequence). This CDR3 is built from 14 residues. Trimming removed 2 bases from V and 4 bases from J, with 14 bases in between. With regard to this clone: As yet, its antigen is unknown.

The genes are TRBV30 and TRBJ1-2; tentative D call: TRBD1 (5 bases). This receptor was taken from a woman aged 25 to 39 in good health and CMV-seronegative. The sample comprised PBMCs. The CDR3 coding sequence is TGTGCCTGGAGTCTTGACAGAAGTCTCTATGGCTACACCTTC. It is translated as CAWSLDRSLYGYTF.